Shown below are 5 T cell receptor beta chains from a single sample sequenced in a study of shared clonotypes between healthy human individuals. TCRdb keeps only in-frame clones here, not all; method: immunoSEQ multiplex PCR. The data hold about 490,000 clones, with around 79% observed a single time. Sequenced material: PBMCs. These receptors were collected from a woman aged 40 to 49 in good health. Some clones in this sample may be carry-over from other donors' samples.

The chain employs TRBV7-9 and TRBJ2-3, with D possibly TRBD1 on 6 matching bases. Trimming took off 5 bases at V and 1 base at J, with 13 bases between the two ends. Looked up from germline, CDR1 is SEHNR and CDR2 is FQNEAQ (reference sequence). The CDR3 sequence is 15 residues long. The CDR3 nucleotides read TGTGCCAGCAGCAGGGGGTCGGTCCGCACAGATACGCAGTATTTT. Amino acid sequence: CASSRGSVRTDTQYF.

This chain connects TRBV25-1 to TRBJ1-1; D is unclear. Deletions cut 6 bases from V and 4 bases from J, with 6 bases between. The CDR3 spans 11 residues. CDR1 and CDR2 from the germline V gene are MGHDK and SYGVNS. In DNA, the CDR3 is TGTGCCAGCAGGGGAGTCACTGAAGCTTTCTTT. Amino acids: CASRGVTEAFF.

The chain combines TRBV5-1 with TRBJ2-1; maybe TRBD2 (5 bases). The germline V gene encodes CDR1 SGHRS and CDR2 YFSETQ. The CDR3 consists of 14 residues. Between the trimmed V and J ends, which lost 4 bases and 8 bases, there was a span of 16 bases. CDR3: CASSLRAVIYEQFF. CDR3 nucleotides: TGCGCCAGCAGCCTGAGGGCGGTTATCTATGAGCAGTTCTTC.

The genes are TRBV27 and TRBJ1-4; 7 bases agree with TRBD1. With 2 bases clipped from V and 8 bases from J, the junction kept 8 bases outside the gene matches. There are 15 residues in the CDR3. From germline, CDR1 is MNHEY and CDR2 SMNVEV (reference sequence). In DNA form, the CDR3 reads TGTGCCAGCAGTTTAATAGGGGGCGGGGGAGAAAAACTGTTTTTT. Its translation: CASSLIGGGGEKLFF.

This clone has a single count. The chain joins TRBV29-1 to TRBJ1-2, with D unclear. CDR3 size: 12 residues. Germline V gives CDR1 SQVTM, CDR2 ANQGSEA. V was pared by 6 bases and J by 4 bases, with 12 bases between. The CDR3 coding sequence is TGCAGCGTCCTGAGGGTCGGCTATGGCTACACCTTC. It yields the protein CSVLRVGYGYTF.